This record looks at one TCR beta chain sequence and its context. The antigen is undetermined. This record belongs to a study of blood T cells in healthy people across ages. Regarding the study as a whole: Across the age range, TCR beta diversity per million T cells fell in a roughly linear way.

For the second PCR, which ran for roughly 6 to 11 cycles, a sample-barcoded 5' primer and a J-beta primer mix were used. TCRdb recomputed calls from the 5' RACE reads with MiXCR, one row per CDR3 protein. This table holds about 770,000 distinct CDR3 sequences, around 42% found once. The receptor was derived from a man between 60 and 70 years old in good health. The sample consisted of blood.

The CDR3 DNA follows: TGTGCCAGCAGCTTGATGCAGGGGGCTAATGAAAAACTGTTTTTT. Protein: CASSLMQGANEKLFF. The chain combines TRBV7-2 with TRBJ1-4; 7 positions agree with TRBD1. V was clipped by 3 bases and J by 3 bases; unmatched bases: 4. This CDR3 is built from 15 residues. In germline, CDR1 is SGHTA, CDR2 FQGNSA.